What follows describes a single T cell receptor (beta chain). Its cognate antigen has yet to be identified. Nothing much larger sits one base from this clone, and base qualities are not available. This sample stems from a study of cytotoxic CD8 clonotypes in ibrutinib-treated CLL (dated by TCRdb to the early 2020s). Describing the broader study: The cohort was composed of 10 to 11 relapsed/refractory and approximately 14 treatment-naive patients; IGHV unmutated status was identified in under 18 patients. Partial responses were observed in about 24 patients and complete responses in 2; after a median follow-up of around 68 months, remission was maintained in around 14 patients and progression was observed in around twelve. An average of around 260,000 productive templates and approximately 91,000 productive rearrangements was obtained per sample. Cryopreserved peripheral blood mononuclear cells were collected at three points: before therapy, at response, and at either sustained remission or disease progression. Response samples were taken after a median of around 13 months on treatment, ranging from roughly 6 to 36 months. Longitudinal samples were obtainable from about 30% of the 86 participants in the trial. The investigation overall reported the following: Baseline clonality exceeded that of age-matched healthy donors and correlated strongly with circulating CD8+ T-cell counts. Public clonotypes were rare and either shrank or stayed stable during treatment, and the rise in clonality at ibrutinib response reflected expansion of private clonotypes. At ibrutinib response clonality went up, during sustained remission it held steady, and at progression it dropped back toward baseline. Sustained-remission and progressing patients did not have matched sampling times, and lymph node repertoires were not examined.

For TCR beta library preparation, about 2.1 micrograms of genomic DNA were extracted from the cryopreserved PBMCs. Longitudinal blood samples from CLL patients on ibrutinib monotherapy underwent high-throughput TCR beta sequencing. Patients were enrolled in a phase 2 open-label single-center ibrutinib monotherapy trial. On a MiSeq, deep resolution sequencing aimed for a depth between 1 in 1 million and 1 in 200,000 T cells, with each clonotype covered approximately 10x on average. The immunoSEQ hsTCRB Kit was used to generate the TCR beta libraries. The published analysis was carried out like this. ImmunoSEQ Data Assistant and ImmunoSEQ Analyzer were used for data analysis, and V, D and J genes were assigned according to IMGT definitions. Clonality, which ranges from 0 to 1, was calculated by subtracting the normalized Shannon entropy of productive rearrangement frequencies from one. Only overrepresented clonotypes making up at least 0.05% of each patient's repertoire were included in the public clonotype analysis. Some twelve repertoires from age-matched healthy donors, obtained from immuneACCESS, served as clonality controls. In TCRdb, the immuneACCESS table is reduced to in-frame sequences with V and J assigned. These tables do not hold every clone; where another copy was compared, an unresolved V gene accounts for under half, and the others remain unexplained. V and J calls and clone size are copied from that table; D and trimming were computed from the DNA. The sample contains fewer than 35,000 clones, 69% of them found a single time. The leading ten clones occupy roughly 25% of the sample.

The germline V and J ends show losses of 9 bases and 8 bases respectively, and no gene match explains 11 bases of the junction. For CDR1 and CDR2, the germline V gene (reference sequence) lists MNHEY and SMNVEV. From its cysteine to its phenylalanine, the CDR3 spans 13 amino acids. The DNA shown is the 39-base CDR3, in frame from base 1. The TCR comes from a human donor with chronic lymphocytic leukemia. The rearrangement combines TRBV27 with TRBJ2-3; 7 junctional bases match TRBD2. The sequences come from PBMCs, collected before ibrutinib treatment. The CDR3 protein sequence reads: CASRLRGDRTQYF. The nucleotides are TGTGCCAGTCGTCTCCGGGGGGATCGTACGCAGTATTTT.